This T cell receptor (beta chain) was documented in a study of T cells after posttransplantation cyclophosphamide. Whole-study findings and limits: Later blood repertoires were often dominated by clones from the donor CD8+ memory compartment. After PTCy, TRB diversity resembled that of CNI/methotrexate controls. Skin or GI-infiltrating T cells shared few TRB sequences with blood.

This clone is categorized as large (0.1 to 1%). The antigen remains undetermined. Treatment was busulfan-fludarabine conditioning, a marrow graft, and cyclophosphamide on days +3 and +4. Sequencing was performed with immunoSEQ multiplex PCR; in TCRdb, only in-frame clones are kept and a portion is missing. The sample carries approximately 2,800 clones, approximately 56% recorded once. Trimming cost V 2 bases and J 4 bases, with 6 bases left between them. The CDR3 length is 13 residues. Germline V gene lookup returns CDR1 MNHEY and CDR2 SMNVEV (reference sequence). The TCR originated in a male patient aged 60 to 75 who received an allogeneic stem cell transplant from a related donor and was CMV-positive. Certain T cells may be donor cells from the graft. The source was PBMCs, collected 30 days after allogeneic stem cell transplant with posttransplant cyclophosphamide. This chain uses TRBV27 with TRBJ1-3; no firm D call. The CDR3 sequence: CASSLNQGNTIYF. The CDR3 DNA follows: TGTGCCAGCAGTTTAAACCAGGGAAACACCATATATTTT.